This T cell receptor (beta chain) was captured by sequencing in a study of T cells in localized non-small cell lung cancer. The length of the CDR3 is 14 residues. Germline CDR1 reads SGHTA; CDR2 reads FQGTGA. With 3 bases clipped from V and 1 base from J, the junction kept 1 base outside the gene matches. The repertoire was sequenced with immunoSEQ multiplex PCR; TCRdb's copy has only in-frame clones and lacks some. The data show around 130,000 clones, around 90% seen once. This clone turned up a few times. Its specificity is unknown. Study-level points and caveats: For the top 100 tumor clones, a median about 56 also appeared in adjacent lung. Sequencing involved a lone tumor region, leaving heterogeneity possible. The study found T cell clonality highest in uninvolved adjacent lung, above tumor.

This TCR was recovered from a female donor older than 55 with stage I lung adenocarcinoma. Sequences were derived from peripheral blood, sampled before any cancer treatment. The chain links TRBV7-3 to TRBJ2-5; 8 nucleotides align to TRBD2. The CDR3 here is CASSFGTSQETQYF. DNA of the CDR3: TGTGCCAGCAGCTTCGGGACTAGCCAAGAGACCCAGTACTTC.